This T cell receptor beta chain is drawn from a study of cytomegalovirus exposure and HLA in healthy donors. Regarding the study as a whole: Researchers reported from a later analysis that most CMV-associated TCR beta chains appeared HLA-restricted.

The PCR ran on 60 Vbeta and 13 Jbeta primers. Here immunoSEQ multiplex PCR was the method, and the copy in TCRdb shows in-frame clones only, minus some. The sample lists 95,000 to 150,000 clones, 65% to 90% occurring once. This clone appeared once. Antigen unknown. Germline CDR1 is SGHNT and CDR2 is YYREEE (reference sequence). V lost 4 bases and J 4 bases, leaving 17 bases between the germline ends. The CDR3 extends over 15 amino acids. Healthy bone marrow donors made up the cohort. Each donor was nominally healthy when sampled (though unrecorded immune exposures were likely). The chain links TRBV5-4 to TRBJ1-1, with a possible D match to TRBD1 (6 bases). The receptor's source is a young man in good health and CMV-seronegative. The specimen was PBMCs. The CDR3 spells CASSVIGAGVTEAFF. CDR3 nucleotide sequence: TGTGCCAGCAGCGTCATCGGAGCAGGGGTCACTGAAGCTTTCTTT.